These 25 T cell receptor beta chains came from one sample sequenced in a study of Graves' ophthalmopathy and Graves' hyperthyroidism (dated by TCRdb to 2017 to 2018). TCRdb records Illumina HiSeq 2000 as the sequencer. TCR beta CDR3 regions were amplified from RNA transcripts for repertoire sequencing. The first round was an RT-PCR using HTBI primers with the Qiagen OneStep RT-PCR kit, and this first round was followed by a second-round multiplex PCR, then size selection and purification. TCRdb trimmed the raw reads at Q25, called clones with MiXCR and kept productive beta chains. Every CDR3 protein is listed once, alongside the most common genes and DNA of its rows. In this sample the table shows about 1.2 million distinct CDR3 sequences, roughly two fifths of which occur a single time. Over 8.5% of the sample lies in the top ten. Sequencing was performed on peripheral blood or thyroid tissue (not recorded which). All receptors come from an adult man with Graves' hyperthyroidism.

This clonotype was observed a handful of times. This chain connects TRBV11-2 to TRBJ2-5; perhaps D is TRBD1 or TRBD2 (6 bases each). V lost 5 bases and J lost 3, with 13 bases in between. This CDR3 comprises 14 residues. The germline CDR1 and CDR2 sequences are SGHAT and FQNNGV. The CDR3 sequence: CASSPPGGEETQYF. The CDR3 coding sequence is TGTGCCAGCAGCCCCCCCGGGGGCGAAGAGACCCAGTACTTC.

This clonotype has a count of ten or more. The rearrangement links TRBV19 to TRBJ1-1, with 9 bases identical to TRBD1. With V trimmed by 5 bases and J by 5 bases, 3 bases remained unmatched. CDR1 and CDR2 from the germline V gene are LNHDA and SQIVND (reference sequence). CDR3 length: 13 residues. The CDR3: CASSETGGTEAFF. In DNA form, the CDR3 reads TGTGCCAGTAGTGAGACAGGGGGAACTGAAGCTTTCTTT.

This clonotype appeared once. V usage is TRBV20-1 and J usage is TRBJ2-7, with D unclear. The J call may be faulty, since TRBJ2-1 better matches the DNA end. The length of the CDR3 is 14 residues. Germline V gives CDR1 DFQATT, CDR2 SNEGSKA (reference sequence). CDR3: CSASELSSYNEQFF. CDR3 DNA sequence: TGCAGTGCTAGCGAACTAAGCTCCTACAATGAGCAGTTCTTC.

This clonotype was counted ten times or more. The chain joins TRBV27 to TRBJ1-6, with TRBD1 matching over 8 bases. Per the germline V gene, CDR1 is MNHEY and CDR2 is SMNVEV (reference sequence). The CDR3 is 15 residues long. V shed 0 bases and J 7 bases; nucleotides not matched to a gene: 2. CDR3 in amino acids: CASSLSRTGNSPLHF. CDR3 bases: TGTGCCAGCAGTTTATCGAGGACAGGGAATTCACCCCTCCACTTT.

The V gene is TRBV7-2, the J gene TRBJ1-4, with 8 positions matching TRBD1. The CDR3 is made up of 16 amino acids. Germline trimming cut 5 bases from V and 7 bases from J; bases unmatched to any gene: 12. From germline, CDR1 is SGHTA and CDR2 FQGNSA. Here the CDR3 reads CASSPLMTGAREKLFF. CDR3 DNA: TGTGCCAGCAGCCCGCTAATGACAGGGGCGCGTGAAAAACTGTTTTTT.

This clonotype came up once. The DNA is left out, because the CDR3 cannot be placed on it with certainty; the CDR3 is given as TCRdb lists it. The rearrangement joins TRBV7-9 to TRBJ1-1; TRBD1 is the table's D call, not checked against the DNA. Germline assignment: CDR1 SEHNR and CDR2 FQNEAQ (reference sequence). The CDR3 has 18 residues if both end residues are counted. CDR3 region: CASSIYLCSVGTNTEAFF.

This clonotype was recorded at least ten times. At one end the junction does not follow the germline gene, possibly because of a read error. This chain links TRBV2 with TRBJ2-5; D gene unclear. CDR3 length: 13 amino acids. Germline loops: CDR1 SNHLY, CDR2 FYNNEI. CDR3 residues: CASSYGKPDPAFF. DNA of the CDR3: TGTGCCAGCAGCTATGGAAAGCCTGATCCCGCTTTCTTC. Complete variable domain (other parts from reference TRBV2 and TRBJ2-5): EPEVTQTPSHQVTQMGQEVILRCVPISNHLYFYWYRQILGQKVEFLVSFYNNEISEKSEIFDDQFSVERPDGSNFTLKIRSTKLEDSAMYFCASSYGKPDPAFFGPGTRLLVL.

This clonotype has a count of ten or more. The chain employs TRBV29-1 and TRBJ1-1; D is unclear. V was clipped by 3 bases and J by 5 bases, with 7 bases between them. Germline CDR1 and CDR2: SQVTM and ANQGSEA. This CDR3 contains 11 residues. The CDR3 is CSVEGYTEAFF. In DNA form, the CDR3 reads TGCAGCGTTGAGGGGTATACTGAAGCTTTCTTT.

Points on this clonotype: This CDR3 fails to terminate in the conserved phenylalanine or tryptophan, so it likely reflects a read error. The chain has TRBV15 and TRBJ2-5; D gene uncertain. This CDR3 is built from 15 residues. Trimming shortened V by 3 bases and J by 1 base, and 12 bases separated the two germline ends. Germline V gene lookup returns CDR1 LNHNV and CDR2 YYDKDF (reference sequence). CDR3 sequence: CATSSYGVTQETQYL. Written as DNA, the CDR3 is TGTGCCACCAGCAGTTATGGGGTGACCCAAGAGACCCAGTACCTC.

This clonotype was seen a handful of times. CDR3 protein: CSVSRRDEKLFF. In DNA, the CDR3 is TGCAGCGTTAGCAGGAGAGATGAAAAACTGTTTTTT. V usage is TRBV29-1 and J usage is TRBJ1-4; D uncertain. V was clipped by 5 bases and J by 6 bases, with 10 bases between them. The V gene's germline CDR1 is SQVTM and CDR2 ANQGSEA. This CDR3 contains 12 residues.

About this clonotype: This may be a read error, as it is one base from a much larger clone. The conserved phenylalanine or tryptophan is not found at the CDR3 terminus, so this likely reflects a read error. J is TRBJ2-7 and V is TRBV12-3 or TRBV12-4; 9 nucleotides align to TRBD2. The J segment lost 4 bases and the V segment lost 5 bases, leaving 6 bases of the junction unmatched. The CDR3 length is 14 residues. CDR3 DNA: TGTGCCAGCAGTCCCGGGACTAGCAAGTACGAGCAGTACCTC. As protein: CASSPGTSKYEQYL.

J is TRBJ2-7 and V is TRBV20-1; tentative D call: TRBD2 (6 bases). Trimming removed 3 bases at V and 3 bases at J, with 15 bases between. CDR3 length equals 14 residues. CDR1 DFQATT and CDR2 SNEGSKA come from the germline V gene (reference sequence). The CDR3 loop reads CSARGGRLFYEQYF. The CDR3 DNA sequence: TGCAGTGCTAGGGGGGGTCGCCTTTTCTACGAGCAGTACTTC.

This chain connects TRBV6-5 to TRBJ2-7, with 9 bases lining up with TRBD1. The V and J ends lost 5 bases and 6 bases, in that order; junction bases with no gene match: 11. Germline lookup yields CDR1 MNHEY and CDR2 SVGAGI. The CDR3 totals 15 residues. CDR3 sequence: CASSRSGTGNPEQYF. CDR3 DNA sequence: TGTGCCAGCAGTAGGTCCGGGACAGGGAACCCCGAGCAGTACTTC.

The chain joins TRBV27 to TRBJ1-1; the D is unclear. CDR1 and CDR2 (germline): MNHEY, SMNVEV (reference sequence). V lost 0 bases, J lost 1 base, and 6 bases lay in between. The CDR3 has 14 amino acids. The CDR3 bases are TGTGCCAGCAGTTTATCGATGGCGAACACTGAAGCTTTCTTT. Encoded protein: CASSLSMANTEAFF.

This clonotype was detected ten times or more. The chain is built from TRBV11-2 and TRBJ2-7; D is perhaps TRBD1 or TRBD2 (6 bases each). Trimming shortened V by 1 base and J by 5 bases, and 21 bases separated the two germline ends. CDR1 and CDR2 (germline): SGHAT, FQNNGV. The CDR3 has 17 amino acids. CDR3 amino acids: CASSLGNIGGHGDEQYF. CDR3 nucleotides: TGTGCCAGCAGCTTAGGGAATATCGGGGGCCACGGGGACGAGCAGTACTTC.

Regarding this clonotype: This could be a read error, since a much larger clone is one nucleotide away. The chain carries TRBV11-2 and TRBJ1-5; TRBD1 aligns across 7 bases. Germline lookup yields CDR1 SGHAT and CDR2 FQNNGV. The CDR3 is 15 residues long. CDR3: CASSPGTESNQSQHF. The CDR3 region has the DNA TGTGCCAGCAGCCCAGGGACAGAGAGCAATCAGTCCCAGCATTTT.

This clonotype came up a few times. V gene TRBV27 combines with J gene TRBJ1-3, with no clear D. The CDR3 is 12 residues long. Germline V gene data show CDR1 as MNHEY and CDR2 as SMNVEV (reference sequence). V lost 6 bases, J lost 14 bases, and 17 bases lay in between. In DNA, the CDR3 is TGTGCCAGCAGATCCAGTTCTAACGTCGTATATTTT. Its protein is CASRSSSNVVYF.

The chain combines TRBV7-8 with TRBJ1-6; tentatively, D is TRBD1 (5 bases). The CDR3 contains 17 residues. Per germline, CDR1 SGHVS and CDR2 FQNEAQ. Deletions cut 5 bases from V and 4 bases from J, with 18 bases between. The CDR3 DNA follows: TGTGCCAGCAGCCCCCAAGGCAGGGCTTGGTATAATTCACCCCTCCACTTT. It codes for CASSPQGRAWYNSPLHF.

This clonotype came up many times. The rearrangement uses TRBV5-5 and TRBJ1-5, with D possibly being TRBD1 (5 bases). V was clipped by 0 bases and J by 3 bases, with 10 bases between them. The CDR3 is 15 residues long. Germline V gives CDR1 SGHKS, CDR2 YYEKEE (reference sequence). The chain's CDR3 is CASSLGGADNQPQHF. The CDR3 DNA is TGTGCCAGCAGCTTGGGCGGGGCGGACAATCAGCCCCAGCATTTT.

CDR3 sequence reads: CASSVITGGSGNTIYF. Written as DNA, the CDR3 is TGTGCCAGCAGCGTTATTACAGGGGGTTCTGGAAACACCATATATTTT. This chain joins TRBV7-2 and TRBJ1-3, with 8 bases fitting TRBD1. With V trimmed by 5 bases and J by 1 base, 7 bases remained unmatched. Germline V gene data show CDR1 as SGHTA and CDR2 as FQGNSA. The CDR3 contains 16 residues.

This clonotype occurred a few times. J is TRBJ1-1 and V is TRBV11-2; no reliable D call. V was pared by 5 bases and J by 3 bases, with 19 bases between. CDR1 SGHAT and CDR2 FQNNGV come from the germline V gene. The CDR3 has 16 amino acids. CDR3 coding DNA: TGTGCCAGCAGCCGTAGGCAGGTACGGAGGGACACTGAAGCTTTCTTT. It codes for CASSRRQVRRDTEAFF.

This clonotype was seen a handful of times. This sequence joins TRBV12-3 or TRBV12-4 and TRBJ2-5; weak D call: TRBD2 (7 bases). The CDR3 runs 15 residues. V lost 2 bases and J 2 bases, leaving 12 bases between the germline ends. This CDR3 is CASSLPQGGQETQYF. CDR3 coding DNA: TGTGCCAGCAGTTTACCACAGGGAGGGCAAGAGACCCAGTACTTC.

This chain connects TRBV12-3 or TRBV12-4 to TRBJ2-5, with 7 bases matching TRBD2. The length of the CDR3 is 15 residues. V lost 2 bases, J lost 7 bases, and 10 bases stayed unmatched. CDR3 sequence: CASSLMGTIFGTQYF. DNA of the CDR3: TGTGCCAGCAGTTTAATGGGGACTATCTTTGGGACCCAGTACTTC.

This chain joins TRBV5-1 and TRBJ2-7; the D is unclear. This CDR3 is built from 14 residues. The germline V and J ends were trimmed by 4 bases and 2 bases, with 13 bases remaining between them. Germline V CDR1 and CDR2: SGHRS, YFSETQ. CDR3 protein: CASSVSLPTYEQYF. CDR3 nucleotides: TGCGCCAGCAGCGTCTCCCTCCCCACCTACGAGCAGTACTTC.

A few counts support this clonotype. The V call is TRBV12-3 or TRBV12-4, the J call TRBJ2-7, with D tentatively TRBD1 (5 bases). The CDR3 is made up of 14 amino acids. The ends were cut back, 4 bases at V and 4 bases at J, with 14 bases in the middle. CDR3 sequence reads: CASSSTVAWYEQYF. DNA of the CDR3: TGTGCCAGCAGTTCGACAGTGGCCTGGTACGAGCAGTACTTC.